A single sample is the source of the 31 T cell receptor beta chains below, sequenced in a study of CD8+ T cells in alopecia areata. This sample's treatment: oral pan-JAK inhibitor, 5-10 mg twice daily. TCR sequencing used cDNA made by reverse transcription of extracted RNA. Libraries were prepared by immunoSEQ multiplex PCR; TCRdb keeps only in-frame clonotypes and omits some of them. Seen here are more than 150,000 clones, 40% to 65% observed once, and the top ten hold about 9.4%. The sequencing here drew on CD8+ T cells sorted from blood, taken between weeks 51 and 52, from a patient treated with tofacitinib. The receptors derive from a human donor with alopecia areata.

This chain joins TRBV7-9 and TRBJ1-2, with D tentatively TRBD1 (6 bases). Between the trimmed V and J ends, which lost 4 bases and 8 bases, there was a span of 14 bases. Germline lookup yields CDR1 SEHNR and CDR2 FQNEAQ (reference sequence). CDR3 length equals 13 residues. The CDR3 region has the DNA TGTGCCAGCAGCTCGGGGGCGGCGGGAGGCTACACCTTC. Translating gives CASSSGAAGGYTF. The full variable domain, with the rest looked up from reference TRBV7-9 and TRBJ1-2, is DTGVSQNPRHKITKRGQNVTFRCDPISEHNRLYWYRQTLGQGPEFLTYFQNEAQLEKSRLLSDRFSAERPKGSFSTLEIQRTEQGDSAMYLCASSSGAAGGYTFGSGTRLTVV.

The CDR3 bases are TGTGCCAGCAGCCTCAAACGGGCAACGGAGACCCAGTACTTC. It codes for CASSLKRATETQYF. The chain uses TRBV14 and TRBJ2-5; D gene ambiguous. Germline V gene data show CDR1 as SGHDN and CDR2 as FVKESK. V was pared by 4 bases and J by 5 bases, with 14 bases between. CDR3 size: 14 residues.

V is TRBV2 and J is TRBJ2-5; possible D gene TRBD1, 6 bases. V was trimmed by 7 bases and J by 2 bases, leaving 8 bases between them. Germline CDR1 SNHLY, CDR2 FYNNEI. This CDR3 comprises 12 residues. Here the CDR3 DNA reads TGTGCCAGCATGAGGGGGCAAGAGACCCAGTACTTC. Translated, it gives CASMRGQETQYF.

This chain uses TRBV5-1 with TRBJ2-7; D remains ambiguous. This CDR3 has 16 amino acids. Deletions cut 0 bases from V and 6 bases from J, with 19 bases between. Germline lookup yields CDR1 SGHRS and CDR2 YFSETQ. The CDR3 spells CASSLVVRGGTVEQYF. CDR3 DNA: TGCGCCAGCAGCTTGGTGGTCAGAGGTGGAACTGTCGAGCAGTACTTC.

The CDR3 nucleotides read TGTGCCAGCAGCTTAAGGGACAGGGATTCGGCGGGCACAGATACGCAGTATTTT. Amino acid sequence: CASSLRDRDSAGTDTQYF. V gene TRBV7-9 combines with J gene TRBJ2-3; 9 nucleotides agree with TRBD1. V lost 2 bases and J lost 1; bases outside the gene matches: 10. The CDR3 totals 18 residues. CDR1 SEHNR and CDR2 FQNEAQ come from the germline V gene (reference sequence). Using reference TRBV7-9 and TRBJ2-3 for the parts outside the CDR3, the full variable domain is DTGVSQNPRHKITKRGQNVTFRCDPISEHNRLYWYRQTLGQGPEFLTYFQNEAQLEKSRLLSDRFSAERPKGSFSTLEIQRTEQGDSAMYLCASSLRDRDSAGTDTQYFGPGTRLTVL.

This clone has just a few counts. This chain links TRBV13 with TRBJ2-1, with 8 bases that match TRBD2. This CDR3 is 15 amino acids long. Germline values: CDR1 PRHDT, CDR2 FYEKMQ (reference sequence). With V trimmed by 5 bases and J by 5 bases, 8 bases remained unmatched. In DNA form, the CDR3 reads TGTGCCAGCAGCACCCCCGGGACTAGAGACAATGAGCAGTTCTTC. Residues: CASSTPGTRDNEQFF.

This clone was seen once. This chain connects TRBV2 to TRBJ1-1; D not certain. Germline CDR1 reads SNHLY; CDR2 reads FYNNEI. The CDR3 sequence is 12 residues long. V was clipped by 7 bases and J by 3 bases, with 9 bases between them. CDR3 in amino acids: CASKAWDTEAFF. The CDR3 DNA is TGTGCCAGCAAGGCGTGGGACACTGAAGCTTTCTTT. The entire variable domain, with the rest obtained from reference TRBV2 and TRBJ1-1, is as follows: EPEVTQTPSHQVTQMGQEVILRCVPISNHLYFYWYRQILGQKVEFLVSFYNNEISEKSEIFDDQFSVERPDGSNFTLKIRSTKLEDSAMYFCASKAWDTEAFFGQGTRLTVV.

The CDR3 reads CASSPTVGSYEQYF. CDR3 DNA sequence: TGCGCCAGCAGCCCGACAGTAGGTTCCTACGAGCAGTACTTC. The chain carries TRBV4-1 and TRBJ2-7; the D gene is possibly TRBD1 (5 bases). V was shortened by 4 bases and J by 1 base, with 11 bases between the two germline ends. Germline lookup yields CDR1 MGHRA and CDR2 YSYEKL. This CDR3 is 14 amino acids long.

The rearrangement links TRBV9 to TRBJ1-2, with TRBD1 as a possible D gene (5 bases). CDR1 is SGDLS, CDR2 YYNGEE, per germline. The V end was cut by 3 bases, the J end by 8 bases, with 11 bases between. The CDR3 is made up of 12 amino acids. The CDR3, as DNA: TGTGCCAGCAGCGGTGCTCAGGGAGGCTACACCTTC. Residues: CASSGAQGGYTF.

As DNA, the CDR3 is TGTGCCAGCCGCGGGGAAATCCACAATGAGCAGTTCTTC. It codes for CASRGEIHNEQFF. The gene calls are TRBV27 and TRBJ2-1; D is possibly TRBD2 (6 bases). The CDR3 runs to 13 residues. The V end was cut by 8 bases, the J end by 5 bases, with 13 bases between. CDR1 and CDR2 (germline): MNHEY, SMNVEV (reference sequence).

V is TRBV19 and J is TRBJ1-1; no firm D call. This CDR3 is 13 amino acids long. The ends were cut back, 3 bases at V and 8 bases at J, with 13 bases in the middle. CDR1 and CDR2 from the germline V gene are LNHDA and SQIVND (reference sequence). CDR3 DNA sequence: TGTGCCAGTAGTATGCGAGGCCTCGGAGAAGCTTTCTTT. Translated, it gives CASSMRGLGEAFF.

The chain couples TRBV19 to TRBJ2-7; the D is unclear. The CDR3 has 15 residues. V dropped 4 bases and J dropped 6 bases, with 19 bases sitting between them. The germline V gene has CDR1 LNHDA and CDR2 SQIVND (reference sequence). CDR3 region: CASSSYSEMEVEQYF. Here the CDR3 DNA reads TGTGCCAGTAGTAGCTACAGCGAAATGGAAGTCGAGCAGTACTTC.

The rearrangement uses TRBV15 and TRBJ2-2; TRBD1 agrees at 7 bases. This CDR3 is 15 amino acids long. Germline V gene lookup returns CDR1 LNHNV and CDR2 YYDKDF (reference sequence). The V segment lost 9 bases and the J segment 8 bases; nucleotides outside the gene matches: 15. The CDR3 DNA reads TGTGCCACAGAGCGGCCGAGACAGGGTGCAGGGGAGCTGTTTTTT. This codes for CATERPRQGAGELFF.

CDR3: CASSRGQGRETQYF. The CDR3 DNA sequence: TGTGCCAGCTCACGAGGACAGGGGAGAGAGACCCAGTACTTC. V gene TRBV18 combines with J gene TRBJ2-5; 9 positions agree with TRBD1. The J segment lost 4 bases and the V segment lost 4 bases, leaving 4 bases of the junction unmatched. Germline V gene sequence: CDR1 KGHSH, CDR2 LQKENI. The CDR3 has 14 amino acids.

This rearrangement joins TRBV5-1 to TRBJ2-6; possibly TRBD2 for D (5 bases). The CDR3 spans 16 residues. Trimming took off 0 bases at V and 0 bases at J, with 7 bases between the two ends. The germline V gene has CDR1 SGHRS and CDR2 YFSETQ. The CDR3 DNA reads as TGCGCCAGCAGCTTGGGACTACACTCTGGGGCCAACGTCCTGACTTTC. It encodes CASSLGLHSGANVLTF.

The chain joins TRBV29-1 to TRBJ2-7, with a weak D call TRBD2 (5 bases). Trimming shortened V by 1 base and J by 3 bases, and 7 bases separated the two germline ends. The CDR3 contains 12 residues. Germline V lookup: CDR1 SQVTM, CDR2 ANQGSEA. CDR3 loop: CSVEGEGYEQYF. The CDR3 DNA sequence: TGCAGCGTTGAAGGTGAGGGCTACGAGCAGTACTTC.

This chain uses TRBV29-1 with TRBJ2-1; 8 nucleotides agree with TRBD1. The CDR3 is 12 amino acids. The germline V gene has CDR1 SQVTM and CDR2 ANQGSEA. V dropped 8 bases and J dropped 8; count of bases not matched to a gene: 8. This CDR3 reads CSFRTGWDEQFF. The CDR3 coding sequence is TGCAGCTTCCGGACAGGGTGGGATGAGCAGTTCTTC.

The chain carries TRBV7-2 and TRBJ2-4; 7 bases align to TRBD1. The germline V gene encodes CDR1 SGHTA and CDR2 FQGNSA. After removal of 2 bases from V and 4 bases from J, the junction contained 8 bases not matched to a gene. The CDR3 consists of 16 residues. DNA of the CDR3: TGTGCCAGCAGCTTACCCCCCGACAGGGAAAAAAACATTCAGTACTTC. This translates into CASSLPPDREKNIQYF.

This clone was recorded only once. The chain combines TRBV9 with TRBJ2-2; TRBD2 agrees at 11 bases. Trimming cost V 3 bases and J 2 bases; bases outside gene matches: 9. From germline, CDR1 is SGDLS and CDR2 YYNGEE. The CDR3 length is 18 residues. The CDR3 loop reads CASSAQLAGGKNTGELFF. As DNA, the CDR3 is TGTGCCAGCAGCGCCCAGCTAGCGGGGGGCAAAAACACCGGGGAGCTGTTTTTT.

V and J are TRBV13 and TRBJ1-1; the D gene is possibly TRBD1 (5 bases). CDR3 size: 15 residues. V was shortened by 4 bases and J by 1 base, with 13 bases between the two germline ends. Looked up from germline, CDR1 is PRHDT and CDR2 is FYEKMQ (reference sequence). Here the CDR3 DNA reads TGTGCCAGCAGCTCCTCCCTTGACAGGAACACTGAAGCTTTCTTT. This encodes CASSSSLDRNTEAFF. The entire variable domain, with the rest obtained from reference TRBV13 and TRBJ1-1, is as follows: AAGVIQSPRHLIKEKRETATLKCYPIPRHDTVYWYQQGPGQDPQFLISFYEKMQSDKGSIPDRFSAQQFSDYHSELNMSSLELGDSALYFCASSSSLDRNTEAFFGQGTRLTVV.

A few counts support this clone. The V and J genes are TRBV15 and TRBJ2-7, with 10 bases lining up with TRBD2. The CDR3 extends over 15 amino acids. CDR1 LNHNV and CDR2 YYDKDF come from the germline V gene (reference sequence). The junction had 3 bases not matched to a gene; V was cut back by 0 bases and J by 4 bases. CDR3 coding DNA: TGTGCCACCAGCAGAGATTTAGCGGGGGGTTACGAGCAGTACTTC. Translating it yields CATSRDLAGGYEQYF.

This clone has only a few counts. The V and J genes are TRBV2 and TRBJ2-5; a weak D match, TRBD1 (5 bases). Germline V lookup: CDR1 SNHLY, CDR2 FYNNEI. The CDR3 covers 13 residues. V lost 9 bases, J lost 5 bases, and 16 bases lay in between. CDR3 in DNA: TGTGCCAGTCGAAAACAGGTCCGGGAGACCCAGTACTTC. This codes for CASRKQVRETQYF.

The genes are TRBV5-4 and TRBJ1-2, with D possibly TRBD1 on 6 matching bases. V dropped 0 bases and J dropped 6 bases, with 15 bases sitting between them. Germline CDR1 and CDR2: SGHNT and YYREEE (reference sequence). This CDR3 has 15 residues. CDR3 nucleotides: TGTGCCAGCAGCTTGGGTATAGGGGGATATAATGGCTACACCTTC. This encodes CASSLGIGGYNGYTF. The full variable domain, completed using reference TRBV5-4 and TRBJ1-2, is ETGVTQSPTHLIKTRGQQVTLRCSSQSGHNTVSWYQQALGQGPQFIFQYYREEENGRGNFPPRFSGLQFPNYSSELNVNALELDDSALYLCASSLGIGGYNGYTFGSGTRLTVV.

The chain recombines TRBV6-6 with TRBJ2-7; 8 bases are shared with TRBD1. The V segment lost 2 bases and the J segment 6 bases; nucleotides outside the gene matches: 3. Germline V gene data show CDR1 as MNHNY and CDR2 as SVGAGI (reference sequence). CDR3 length: 13 residues. CDR3 region: CASSYGQGFEQYF. CDR3 coding DNA: TGTGCCAGCAGTTACGGACAGGGTTTCGAGCAGTACTTC.

V usage is TRBV29-1 and J usage is TRBJ1-1; D call uncertain. There are 11 residues in the CDR3. Germline CDR1 reads SQVTM; CDR2 reads ANQGSEA. The V end was cut by 6 bases, the J end by 3 bases, with 8 bases between. CDR3 protein: CSVRWDTEAFF. DNA for the CDR3: TGCAGCGTGCGATGGGACACTGAAGCTTTCTTT.

CDR3 coding DNA: TGTGCCAGCAGCGTGGCGGACAGGGGCCGTGCCAACGTCCTGACTTTC. It translates to CASSVADRGRANVLTF. V is TRBV9 and J is TRBJ2-6; TRBD1 aligns across 9 bases. This CDR3 comprises 16 residues. In germline, CDR1 is SGDLS, CDR2 YYNGEE. V dropped 2 bases and J dropped 7; count of bases not matched to a gene: 7.

This rearrangement joins TRBV14 to TRBJ2-7; D not certain. The CDR3 consists of 12 residues. V shed 2 bases and J shed 3 bases, with 5 bases lying between them. In germline, CDR1 is SGHDN, CDR2 FVKESK. The CDR3 DNA follows: TGTGCCAGCAGCCAATCTCTCTACGAGCAGTACTTC. Translation gives CASSQSLYEQYF.

V and J are TRBV6-5 and TRBJ2-4; 10 bases map to TRBD1. This CDR3 has 15 amino acids. Germline values: CDR1 MNHEY, CDR2 SVGAGI. Trimming removed 6 bases from V and 2 bases from J; junction bases left unmatched: 4. CDR3 in DNA: TGTGCCAGCAGCGGGACAGGGGATACCAAAAACATTCAGTACTTC. Protein sequence: CASSGTGDTKNIQYF.

V usage is TRBV7-2 and J usage is TRBJ2-1; D perhaps matches TRBD2 (5 bases). The CDR3 is 16 residues long. Deletions cut 1 base from V and 1 base from J, with 11 bases between. Germline V gene sequence: CDR1 SGHTA, CDR2 FQGNSA. CDR3 in DNA: TGTGCCAGCAGCTTAGTAGGCGGGCCTTCCTACAATGAGCAGTTCTTC. Translating it yields CASSLVGGPSYNEQFF.

This chain uses TRBV7-2 with TRBJ2-3; tentatively, D is TRBD2 (7 bases). Deletions cut 5 bases from V and 1 base from J, with 25 bases between. The CDR3 covers 19 residues. Germline CDR1 SGHTA, CDR2 FQGNSA. In DNA form, the CDR3 reads TGTGCCAGCAGCCCCACGATCTTCGGGGGGCCTAAGGGCACAGATACGCAGTATTTT. It specifies CASSPTIFGGPKGTDTQYF.

This clone has only a few counts. The CDR3 DNA sequence: TGCAGCGTTGGCGGACAGCTGAGCACTGAAGCTTTCTTT. Its translation is CSVGGQLSTEAFF. This sequence joins TRBV29-1 and TRBJ1-1; tentatively, D is TRBD1 (6 bases). The CDR3 sequence is 13 residues long. Trimming took off 4 bases at V and 4 bases at J, with 13 bases between the two ends. Germline CDR1 reads SQVTM; CDR2 reads ANQGSEA.